This paragraph covers one TCR beta chain sequence. The sample originates from a study of blood T cell repertoires in COVID-19. Germline lookup yields CDR1 MNHEY and CDR2 SVGAGI. The CDR3 length is 14 residues. V was trimmed by 6 bases and J by 1 base, leaving 13 bases between them. In the original analysis: Counts of nucleated cells, estimated from reference gene primer amplification, were obtained. Using immunoSEQ multiplex PCR, the repertoire was profiled, and TCRdb retains in-frame clones only, with some absent. That table furnishes V, J and clone size, whereas the DNA furnished D and trimming. Of fewer than 250,000 clones in the sample, approximately 84% were seen once.

The chain links TRBV6-5 to TRBJ2-7; TRBD1 might be the D (6 bases). The specimen was peripheral blood. This TCR was recovered from a man aged 40-49 years with acute or convalescent COVID-19. As DNA, the CDR3 is TGTGCCAGCAGGGGGGCAGGGAATTCCTACGAGCAGTACTTC. Translated: CASRGAGNSYEQYF.